The source of this T cell receptor beta chain is a study of shared clonotypes between healthy human individuals. Per germline, CDR1 SGHKS and CDR2 YYEKEE (reference sequence). The CDR3 is 16 amino acids. The V and J ends lost 4 bases and 8 bases, in that order; junction bases with no gene match: 7. TCRdb's table, derived via immunoSEQ multiplex PCR, lists solely in-frame clones and lacks some. Here the sample spans some 1,400,000 clones, more than 95% being singletons. The sequence was obtained from a man aged 30 to 45 in good health. Sequenced: naive CD4+ T cells sorted from blood. As for subset: CD45RA+ positively selected. The chain carries TRBV5-5 and TRBJ2-1, with 15 bases identical to TRBD2. CDR3 sequence reads: CASSKGLAGGFYEQFF. DNA of the CDR3: TGTGCCAGCAGCAAGGGACTAGCGGGAGGTTTTTATGAGCAGTTCTTC.